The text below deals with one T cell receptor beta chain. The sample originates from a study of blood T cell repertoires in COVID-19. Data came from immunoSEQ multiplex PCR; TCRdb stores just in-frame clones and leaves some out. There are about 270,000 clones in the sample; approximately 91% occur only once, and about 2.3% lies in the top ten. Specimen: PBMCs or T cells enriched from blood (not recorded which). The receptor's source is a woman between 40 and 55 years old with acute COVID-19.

Here the CDR3 reads CASSDPNRDGYTF. DNA of the CDR3: TGTGCCAGCAGTGATCCTAACAGGGATGGCTACACCTTC. The J gene is TRBJ1-2, the V gene TRBV25-1; maybe TRBD1 (6 bases). V dropped 3 bases and J dropped 6 bases, with 11 bases sitting between them. The germline V gene has CDR1 MGHDK and CDR2 SYGVNS. CDR3 length: 13 residues.